Given below is one T cell receptor beta chain in context. This entry is derived from a study of blood T cell repertoires in COVID-19. In the study overall: Sites in the United States, Italy and Spain provided acute and convalescent COVID-19 samples.

Under the authors' procedure: Scientists estimated how many nucleated cells there were by amplifying reference gene primers. Method: immunoSEQ multiplex PCR; TCRdb's copy keeps in-frame clones and lacks some. D and trimming were read from the DNA, whereas the V and J calls and clone size are those reported in that table. The sample has more than 200,000 clones, about 90% seen once. Trimming took 4 bases from V and 3 from J; bases not matched to a gene: 4. The CDR3 has 15 amino acids. Germline CDR1 and CDR2: LGHDT and YNNKEL (reference sequence). Clinical history reported by participants formed the basis on which cohorts were assigned. In Cohort 3, a recovered donor had either two negative PCRs, clearance, or symptom resolution.

Sample: PBMCs or T cells enriched from blood (not recorded which). The TCR originated in a young woman who had recovered from COVID-19. The V and J genes are TRBV3-1 (or the pseudogene TRBV3-2) and TRBJ2-7, with 12 bases lining up with TRBD2. The CDR3 loop reads CASSLRLAGVYEQYF. CDR3 coding DNA: TGTGCCAGCAGCCTGAGACTAGCGGGAGTCTACGAGCAGTACTTC.